These T cell receptor beta chains were read from a single sample in a study of CD8 T cells in ankylosing spondylitis. TCRdb processed the 5' RACE reads anew with MiXCR; each CDR3 protein has one entry. The sample holds about 540,000 distinct CDR3 sequences, about an eighth seen once. Sequencing input: blood, either unsorted or a sorted T cell fraction (not recorded which). These receptors came from a male donor with ankylosing spondylitis. Each CDR3 is given with its conserved first and last residue. D genes are given only for firm matches. Size values are once, few and many counts, or a class for expanded clones, and some rows have none.

cdr3_length	clone_size	v_call	j_call	d_call	cdr3_aa	cdr3_nt
14	NA	TRBV11-2	TRBJ2-1	TRBD1	CASRAGRGYNEQFF	TGTGCCAGCAGGGCCGGCAGGGGGTACAATGAGCAGTTCTTC
14	few	TRBV5-1	TRBJ2-5	TRBD1	CASSLRGTAETQYF	TGCGCCAGCAGCTTGAGAGGGACAGCAGAGACCCAGTACTTC
14	few	TRBV5-1	TRBJ1-2	NA	CASSSDRPNYGYTF	TGCGCCAGCAGCTCGGACAGACCTAACTATGGCTACACCTTC
16	NA	TRBV20-1	TRBJ1-5	TRBD1	CSARDYRGLSNQPQHF	TGCAGTGCTAGAGACTACAGGGGACTTAGCAATCAGCCCCAGCATTTT
14	NA	TRBV5-1	TRBJ2-1	TRBD2	CASSREGVDNEQFF	TGCGCCAGCAGCAGGGAGGGAGTGGACAATGAGCAGTTCTTC
13	NA	TRBV6-6	TRBJ2-3	NA	CASRDSSTDTQYF	TGTGCCAGCAGGGACTCTTCCACAGATACGCAGTATTTT
13	few	TRBV20-1	TRBJ2-2	NA	CSARDTATGELFF	TGCAGTGCTAGAGATACCGCCACCGGGGAGCTGTTTTTT
13	few	TRBV11-2	TRBJ1-2	TRBD1	CASGSRDSRGYTF	TGTGCCAGCGGAAGCCGGGACAGTCGGGGCTACACCTTC
17	NA	TRBV6-5	TRBJ2-1	TRBD1	CASSYTLGTGFSDEQFF	TGTGCCAGCAGTTACACGCTCGGGACAGGCTTTTCGGATGAGCAGTTCTTC
16	NA	TRBV12-3/TRBV12-4	TRBJ2-3	TRBD2	CASSLTSGIFADTQYF	TGTGCCAGCAGTTTGACTAGCGGGATATTCGCAGATACGCAGTATTTT
17	few	TRBV5-1	TRBJ2-1	TRBD1	CASSPRGDRTIYNEQFF	TGCGCCAGCAGCCCACGAGGGGACAGGACGATCTACAATGAGCAGTTCTTC
13	many	TRBV5-1	TRBJ1-1	NA	CASSLDPNTEAFF	TGTGCCAGCAGTTTAGATCCGAACACTGAAGCTTTCTTT
16	NA	TRBV7-9	TRBJ2-1	TRBD2	CASSLVWASGTNEQFF	TGTGCCAGCAGCTTAGTCTGGGCTAGCGGGACAAATGAGCAGTTCTTC
14	once	TRBV27	TRBJ1-1	TRBD1	CASSWTGGSPEAFF	TGTGCCAGCAGTTGGACAGGGGGCAGTCCTGAAGCTTTCTTT
13	many	TRBV29-1	TRBJ2-3	NA	CSVNPGGTDTQYF	TGCAGCGTAAACCCAGGGGGCACAGATACGCAGTATTTT
15	many	TRBV5-1	TRBJ2-3	NA	CASSLGTPDTDTQYF	TGCGCCAGCAGCTTGGGGACGCCCGACACAGATACGCAGTATTTT
16	NA	TRBV5-1	TRBJ2-3	TRBD2	CASSLGREVGTDTQYF	TGCGCCAGCAGCTTGGGTCGGGAGGTTGGCACAGATACGCAGTATTTT
17	many	TRBV10-3	TRBJ2-3	TRBD1	CAISESTGALSTDTQYF	TGTGCCATCAGTGAGTCGACAGGGGCTTTGAGCACAGATACGCAGTATTTT
12	few	TRBV27	TRBJ2-1	TRBD2	CASRSGRNEQFF	TGTGCCAGCCGAAGCGGGAGGAATGAGCAGTTCTTC
15	NA	TRBV12-3/TRBV12-4	TRBJ2-7	NA	CASPKIPGQTYEQYF	TGTGCCAGCCCTAAAATTCCGGGACAAACGTACGAGCAGTACTTC
12	NA	TRBV2	TRBJ2-2	NA	CASSATGLELFF	TGTGCCAGCAGTGCAACCGGACTGGAGCTGTTTTTT
13	few	TRBV25-1	TRBJ1-5	NA	CASSEGGDMPQHF	TGTGCCAGCAGTGAGGGGGGGGATATGCCCCAGCATTTT